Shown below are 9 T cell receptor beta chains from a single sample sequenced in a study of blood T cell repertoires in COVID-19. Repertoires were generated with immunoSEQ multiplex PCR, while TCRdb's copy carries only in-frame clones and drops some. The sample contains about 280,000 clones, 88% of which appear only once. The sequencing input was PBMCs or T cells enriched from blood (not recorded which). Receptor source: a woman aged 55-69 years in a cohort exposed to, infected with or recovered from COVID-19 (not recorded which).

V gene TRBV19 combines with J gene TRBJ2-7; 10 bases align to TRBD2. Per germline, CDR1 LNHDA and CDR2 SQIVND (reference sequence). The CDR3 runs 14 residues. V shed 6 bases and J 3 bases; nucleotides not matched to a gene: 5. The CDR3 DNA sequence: TGTGCCAGTAGCCGGACTAGCGGAAACTACGAGCAGTACTTC. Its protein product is CASSRTSGNYEQYF.

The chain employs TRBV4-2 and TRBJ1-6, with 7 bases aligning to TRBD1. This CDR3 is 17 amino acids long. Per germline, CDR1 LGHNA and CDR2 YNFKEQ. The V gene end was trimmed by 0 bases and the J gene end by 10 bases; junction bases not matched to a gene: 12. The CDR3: CASSQDASDRDSSPLHF. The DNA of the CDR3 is TGTGCCAGCAGCCAAGATGCTTCCGACAGGGATAGCTCACCCCTCCACTTT.

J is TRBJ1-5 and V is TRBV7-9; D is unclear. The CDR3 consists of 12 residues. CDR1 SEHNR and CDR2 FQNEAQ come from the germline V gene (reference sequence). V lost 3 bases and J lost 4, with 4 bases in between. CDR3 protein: CASSLENQPQHF. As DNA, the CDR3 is TGTGCCAGCAGCTTGGAGAATCAGCCCCAGCATTTT.

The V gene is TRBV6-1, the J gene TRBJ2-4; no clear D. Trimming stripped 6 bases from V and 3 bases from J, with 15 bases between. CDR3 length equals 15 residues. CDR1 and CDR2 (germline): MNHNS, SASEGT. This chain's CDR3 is CASRPTNPGKNIQYF. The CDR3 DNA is TGTGCCAGCAGACCCACTAACCCCGGCAAAAACATTCAGTACTTC.

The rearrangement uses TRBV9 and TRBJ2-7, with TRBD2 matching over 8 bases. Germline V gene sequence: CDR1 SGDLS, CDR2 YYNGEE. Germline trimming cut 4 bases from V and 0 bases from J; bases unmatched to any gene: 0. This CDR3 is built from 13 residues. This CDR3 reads CASSRGGSYEQYF. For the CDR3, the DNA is TGTGCCAGCAGCCGGGGGGGCTCCTACGAGCAGTACTTC. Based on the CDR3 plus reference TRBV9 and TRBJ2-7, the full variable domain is DSGVTQTPKHLITATGQRVTLRCSPRSGDLSVYWYQQSLDQGLQFLIQYYNGEERAKGNILERFSAQQFPDLHSELNLSSLELGDSALYFCASSRGGSYEQYFGPGTRLTVT.

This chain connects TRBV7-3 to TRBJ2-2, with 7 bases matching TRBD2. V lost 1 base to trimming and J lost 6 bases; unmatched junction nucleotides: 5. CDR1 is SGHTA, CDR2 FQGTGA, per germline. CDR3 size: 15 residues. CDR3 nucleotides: TGTGCCAGCAGCTTAAGGGGAGGGTTTGCCGGGGAGCTGTTTTTT. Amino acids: CASSLRGGFAGELFF.

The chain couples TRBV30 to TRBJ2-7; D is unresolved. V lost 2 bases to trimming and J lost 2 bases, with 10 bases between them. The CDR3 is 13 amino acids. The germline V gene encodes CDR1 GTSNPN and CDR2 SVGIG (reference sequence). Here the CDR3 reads CAWSSGKTYEQYF. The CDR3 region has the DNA TGTGCCTGGAGTTCAGGCAAGACCTACGAGCAGTACTTC.

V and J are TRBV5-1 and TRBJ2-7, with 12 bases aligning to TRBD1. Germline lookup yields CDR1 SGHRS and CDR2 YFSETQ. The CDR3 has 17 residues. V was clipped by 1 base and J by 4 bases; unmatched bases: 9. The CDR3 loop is CASSLRPGTGGLYEQYF. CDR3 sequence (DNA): TGCGCCAGCAGCTTGCGACCCGGGACAGGGGGCCTTTACGAGCAGTACTTC. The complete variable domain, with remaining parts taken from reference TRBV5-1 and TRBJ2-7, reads KAGVTQTPRYLIKTRGQQVTLSCSPISGHRSVSWYQQTPGQGLQFLFEYFSETQRNKGNFPGRFSGRQFSNSRSEMNVSTLELGDSALYLCASSLRPGTGGLYEQYFGPGTRLTVT.

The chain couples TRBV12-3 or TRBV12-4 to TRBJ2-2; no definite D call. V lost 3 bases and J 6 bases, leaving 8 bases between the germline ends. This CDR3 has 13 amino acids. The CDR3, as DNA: TGTGCCAGCAGTTTTCAGGTGGCCGGGGAGCTGTTTTTT. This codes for CASSFQVAGELFF.